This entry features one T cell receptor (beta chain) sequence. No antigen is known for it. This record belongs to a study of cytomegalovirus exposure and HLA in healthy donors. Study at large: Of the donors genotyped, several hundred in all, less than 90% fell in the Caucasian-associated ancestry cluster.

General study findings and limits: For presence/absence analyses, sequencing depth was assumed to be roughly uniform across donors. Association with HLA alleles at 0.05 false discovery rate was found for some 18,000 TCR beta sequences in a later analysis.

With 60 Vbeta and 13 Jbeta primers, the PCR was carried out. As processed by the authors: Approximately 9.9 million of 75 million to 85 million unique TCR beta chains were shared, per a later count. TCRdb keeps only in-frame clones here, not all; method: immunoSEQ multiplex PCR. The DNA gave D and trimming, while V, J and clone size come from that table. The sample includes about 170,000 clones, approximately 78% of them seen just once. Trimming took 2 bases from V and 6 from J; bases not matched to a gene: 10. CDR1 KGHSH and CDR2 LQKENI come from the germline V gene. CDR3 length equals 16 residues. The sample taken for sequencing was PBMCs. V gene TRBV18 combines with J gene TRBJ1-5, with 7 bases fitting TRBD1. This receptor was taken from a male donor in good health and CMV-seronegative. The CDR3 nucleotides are TGTGCCAGCTCACCAAGCGCAACAGGGGTCGGTCAGCCCCAGCATTTT. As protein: CASSPSATGVGQPQHF.